What follows are 3 T cell receptor beta chains derived from one specimen sequenced in a study of regulatory T cells in long-lasting Graves disease. This sample's time point: newly diagnosed GD, antithyroid drugs for less than 3 months. The TCR library was prepared using RNA isolated from PBMCs. Building the TCR beta libraries relied on iRepertoire HTBI primers, and CDR3 regions underwent Arm-PCR. Each CDR3 protein is one row after TCRdb ran MiXCR on the multiplex PCR reads. The repertoire holds 350,000 to 500,000 distinct CDR3 sequences, around 15% seen once, with under 20% in the top ten. This same sample was also taken into another study, of T cells in Graves' hyperthyroidism and ophthalmopathy.

Sequenced here: peripheral blood mononuclear cells (PBMCs), sampled at new diagnosis, from a patient treated with antithyroid drugs. The source is a woman aged 50 to 60 with Graves disease.

The table lists this clonotype with many counts. The V call is TRBV2, the J call TRBJ2-7; 9 bases map to TRBD1. The V and J ends lost 3 bases and 3 bases, in that order; junction bases with no gene match: 6. The CDR3 length is 15 residues. The germline CDR1 and CDR2 sequences are SNHLY and FYNNEI. CDR3 nucleotide sequence: TGTGCCAGCAGTGAGAGGACAGGGGTCCTCTACGAGCAGTACTTC. This sequence encodes CASSERTGVLYEQYF.

The sample holds many counts of this clonotype. The rearrangement joins TRBV4-1 to TRBJ2-7; weak D call: TRBD1 (5 bases). This CDR3 is 14 amino acids long. V lost 4 bases and J lost 2, with 12 bases in between. Germline CDR1 reads MGHRA; CDR2 reads YSYEKL. CDR3 sequence reads: CASSLPDMAYEQYF. CDR3 bases: TGCGCCAGCAGCCTTCCGGACATGGCCTACGAGCAGTACTTC.

The sample holds many counts of this clonotype. The genes are TRBV27 and TRBJ1-2, with D unresolved. Germline lookup yields CDR1 MNHEY and CDR2 SMNVEV (reference sequence). The CDR3 length is 13 residues. V shed 0 bases and J shed 4 bases, with 6 bases lying between them. CDR3 DNA: TGTGCCAGCAGTTTATCAGTAGCCTATGGCTACACCTTC. It encodes CASSLSVAYGYTF.